Reported below is one T cell receptor beta chain. CDR1 is LNHDA and CDR2 is SQIVND in the germline V gene (reference sequence). This CDR3 is built from 13 residues. V lost 3 bases and J lost 5, with 8 bases in between. The data belong to a study of blood T cell repertoires in COVID-19. Study summary: T cells, B-cell-depleted T cells, or PBMCs provided the cDNA or gDNA that served as material.

The authors' processing: Nucleated cell counts were estimated from reference gene primer amplification. TCRdb's copy holds only in-frame clones and misses some; the assay was immunoSEQ multiplex PCR. D and trimming were read from the DNA, whereas the V and J calls and clone size are those reported in that table. Among approximately 240,000 clones, about 80% were seen once, and the ten largest hold about 2.9%. The sequence came from a woman aged 25 to 45 who had recovered from COVID-19. Source material: peripheral blood. V and J are TRBV19 and TRBJ1-5, with D possibly being TRBD1 (6 bases). CDR3 in amino acids: CASSIQGHQPQHF. As DNA, the CDR3 is TGTGCCAGTAGTATTCAGGGGCATCAGCCCCAGCATTTT.